This T cell receptor beta chain is drawn from a study of CD8 T cells in Susac syndrome. The memory subsets for TEMRA sorting were identified by staining for CD27 and CD45RA. Sequencing included both total CD8+ and sorted CD8+ TEMRA cells. Reverse transcription of roughly 0.5 to 1 ug RNA was performed with random hexamers. TCRdb recomputed calls from the immunoSEQ multiplex PCR reads with MiXCR, one row per CDR3 protein. The profile shows 2,500 to 3,000 distinct CDR3 sequences, roughly 80% of them singletons. V was trimmed by 2 bases and J by 4 bases, leaving 6 bases between them. Looked up from germline, CDR1 is MNHNS and CDR2 is SASEGT. There are 13 residues in the CDR3.

The sequenced material came from CD8+ TEMRA cells from PBMCs. Subset in this sample: FACS-sorted terminally differentiated effector memory CD8+ T cells re-expressing CD45RA (CD8+ TEMRA). The source is a human donor with Susac syndrome. The chain is built from TRBV6-1 and TRBJ2-1; D unclear. CDR3 region: CASSEYEYNEQFF. The CDR3, as DNA: TGTGCCAGCAGTGAATACGAGTACAATGAGCAGTTCTTC.